This T cell receptor (beta chain) was profiled in a study of blood T cell repertoires in COVID-19. Under the authors' procedure: Amplification with reference gene primers provided the estimates of nucleated cell counts. Repertoires were generated with immunoSEQ multiplex PCR, while TCRdb's copy carries only in-frame clones and drops some. V and J calls and clone size are those listed in that table; D and trimming were worked out from the DNA. Of a few hundred thousand clones in the sample, 70% to 90% were seen once. The V gene end was trimmed by 6 bases and the J gene end by 2 bases; junction bases not matched to a gene: 13. Germline-derived CDR1 and CDR2 are LNHDA and SQIVND (reference sequence). The CDR3 covers 17 residues. Each participant's cohort was designated according to participant-reported clinical history. Before being deemed recovered, Cohort 3 donors had two negative PCRs, clearance, or symptom resolution.

Sequenced input: PBMCs or T cells enriched from blood (not recorded which). This chain links TRBV19 with TRBJ1-5, with 7 bases identical to TRBD1. This receptor was obtained from a woman between 50 and 59 years old who had recovered from COVID-19. The chain's CDR3 is CASSRDRGGEGNQPQHF. The CDR3 nucleotides are TGTGCCAGTAGCCGGGACCGAGGGGGCGAGGGCAATCAGCCCCAGCATTTT.